This T cell receptor (beta chain) stems from a study of control samples from healthy donors and cancer patients. The germline V gene has CDR1 KGHSH and CDR2 LQKENI. The CDR3 length is 13 residues. The V end lost 2 bases, the J end lost 1 base, and 3 bases lay between the germline ends. Repertoires were generated with immunoSEQ multiplex PCR, while TCRdb's copy carries only in-frame clones and drops some. The table has 120,000 to 150,000 clones, more than 85% seen once. This TCR was sampled from a man aged 25 to 40 in good health. V is TRBV18 and J is TRBJ1-5; D ambiguous. The sample taken for sequencing was blood. CDR3 in amino acids: CASSPSSNQPQHF. In nucleotides, the CDR3 is TGTGCCAGCTCACCATCCAGCAATCAGCCCCAGCATTTT.